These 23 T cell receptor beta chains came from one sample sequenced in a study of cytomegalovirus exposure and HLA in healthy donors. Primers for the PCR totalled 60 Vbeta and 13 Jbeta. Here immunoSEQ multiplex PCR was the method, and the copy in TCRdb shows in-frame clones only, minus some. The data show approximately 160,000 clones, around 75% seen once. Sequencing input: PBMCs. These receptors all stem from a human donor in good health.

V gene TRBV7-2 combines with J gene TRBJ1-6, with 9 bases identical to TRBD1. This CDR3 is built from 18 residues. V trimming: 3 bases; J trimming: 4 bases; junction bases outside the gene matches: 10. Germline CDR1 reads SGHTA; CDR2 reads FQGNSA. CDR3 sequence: CASSFKQGASNYNSPLHF. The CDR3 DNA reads TGTGCCAGCAGCTTTAAACAGGGGGCGTCGAATTATAATTCACCCCTCCACTTT.

The CDR3 sequence is CASSTRGGLAGGDTQYF. The CDR3 DNA reads TGTGCCAGCAGCACGCGCGGAGGACTAGCGGGGGGAGATACGCAGTATTTT. This sequence joins TRBV5-6 and TRBJ2-3; 14 bases line up with TRBD2. Unmatched junction bases numbered 9, after V lost 4 bases and J lost 5 bases. There are 17 residues in the CDR3. Germline loops: CDR1 SGHDT, CDR2 YYEEEE.

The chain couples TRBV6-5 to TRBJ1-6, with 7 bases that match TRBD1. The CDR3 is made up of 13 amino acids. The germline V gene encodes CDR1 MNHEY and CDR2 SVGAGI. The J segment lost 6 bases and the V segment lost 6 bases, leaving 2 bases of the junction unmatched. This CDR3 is CASRTGTNSPLHF. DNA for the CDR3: TGTGCCAGCAGGACAGGGACTAATTCACCCCTCCACTTT.

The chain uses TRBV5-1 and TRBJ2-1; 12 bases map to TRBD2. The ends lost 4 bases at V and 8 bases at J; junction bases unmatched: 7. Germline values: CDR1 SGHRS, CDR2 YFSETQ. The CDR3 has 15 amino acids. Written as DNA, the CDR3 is TGCGCCAGCAGCGTACTAGCGGGGGGCGAGGATGAGCAGTTCTTC. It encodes CASSVLAGGEDEQFF.

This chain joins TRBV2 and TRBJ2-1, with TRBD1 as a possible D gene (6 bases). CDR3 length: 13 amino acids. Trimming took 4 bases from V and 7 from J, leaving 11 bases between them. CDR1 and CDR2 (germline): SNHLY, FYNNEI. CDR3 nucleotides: TGTGCCAGCAGTGTTCGGCAGGGGAATGAGCAGTTCTTC. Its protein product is CASSVRQGNEQFF.

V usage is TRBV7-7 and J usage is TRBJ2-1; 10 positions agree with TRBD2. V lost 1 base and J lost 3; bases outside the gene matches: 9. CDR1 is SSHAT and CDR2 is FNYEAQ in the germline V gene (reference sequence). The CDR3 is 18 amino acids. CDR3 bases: TGTGCCAGCAGCTTAGTGCCAGCGGGGGGGAGCCTCTACAATGAGCAGTTCTTC. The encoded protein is CASSLVPAGGSLYNEQFF. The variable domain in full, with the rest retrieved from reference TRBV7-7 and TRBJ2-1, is GAGVSQSPRYKVTKRGQDVTLRCDPISSHATLYWYQQALGQGPEFLTYFNYEAQPDKSGLPSDRFSAERPEGSISTLTIQRTEQRDSAMYRCASSLVPAGGSLYNEQFFGPGTRLTVL.

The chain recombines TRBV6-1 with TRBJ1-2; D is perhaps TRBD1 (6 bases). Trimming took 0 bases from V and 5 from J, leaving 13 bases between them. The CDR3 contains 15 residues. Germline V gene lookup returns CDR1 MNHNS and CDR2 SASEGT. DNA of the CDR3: TGTGCCAGCAGTGAAGCCATGCAGGGGTCTTATGGCTACACCTTC. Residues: CASSEAMQGSYGYTF.

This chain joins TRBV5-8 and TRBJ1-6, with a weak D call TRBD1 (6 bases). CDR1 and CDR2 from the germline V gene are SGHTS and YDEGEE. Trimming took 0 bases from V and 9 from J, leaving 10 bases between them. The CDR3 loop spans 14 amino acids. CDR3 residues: CASSLVGRGSPLHF. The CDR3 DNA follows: TGTGCCAGCAGCTTGGTGGGCAGGGGTTCACCCCTCCACTTT.

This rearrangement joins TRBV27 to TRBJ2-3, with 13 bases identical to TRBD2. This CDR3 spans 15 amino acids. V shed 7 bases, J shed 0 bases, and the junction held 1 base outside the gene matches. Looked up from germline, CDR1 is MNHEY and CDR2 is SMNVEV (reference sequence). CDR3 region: CASTLAGGSTDTQYF. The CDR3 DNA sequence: TGTGCCAGCACACTAGCGGGGGGGAGCACAGATACGCAGTATTTT.

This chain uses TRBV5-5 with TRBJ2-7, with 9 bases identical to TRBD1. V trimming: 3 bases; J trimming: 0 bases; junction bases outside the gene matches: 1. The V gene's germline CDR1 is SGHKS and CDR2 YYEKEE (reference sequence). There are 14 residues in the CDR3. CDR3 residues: CASSWGQGSYEQYF. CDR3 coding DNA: TGTGCCAGCAGCTGGGGACAGGGCTCCTACGAGCAGTACTTC.

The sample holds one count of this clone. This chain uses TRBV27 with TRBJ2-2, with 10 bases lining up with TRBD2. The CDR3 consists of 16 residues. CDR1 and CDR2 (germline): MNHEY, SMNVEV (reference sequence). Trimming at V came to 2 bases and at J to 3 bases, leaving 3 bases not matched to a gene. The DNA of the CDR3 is TGTGCCAGCAGTTTACAACTAGCGGGGCACACCGGGGAGCTGTTTTTT. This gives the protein CASSLQLAGHTGELFF.

The CDR3 spells CASSVDPAGDTEAFF. The CDR3 DNA reads TGTGCCAGCAGCGTAGACCCAGCGGGGGACACTGAAGCTTTCTTT. The V call is TRBV9, the J call TRBJ1-1, with D perhaps TRBD1 (5 bases). The CDR3 is made up of 15 amino acids. Germline V CDR1 and CDR2: SGDLS, YYNGEE. Between the trimmed V and J ends, which lost 0 bases and 3 bases, there was a span of 12 bases.

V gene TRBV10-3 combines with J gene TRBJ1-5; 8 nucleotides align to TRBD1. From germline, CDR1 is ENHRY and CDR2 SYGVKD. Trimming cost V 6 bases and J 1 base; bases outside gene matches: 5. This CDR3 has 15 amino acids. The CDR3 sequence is CAISPDRVSNQPQHF. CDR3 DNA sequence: TGTGCCATCAGCCCGGACAGGGTGAGCAATCAGCCCCAGCATTTT.

CDR3 region: CASSSPGELFF. The CDR3 nucleotides are TGTGCCAGCAGCTCTCCCGGGGAGCTGTTTTTT. The rearrangement uses TRBV7-2 and TRBJ2-2, with D hard to call. V dropped 4 bases and J dropped 6 bases, with 3 bases sitting between them. The length of the CDR3 is 11 residues. In germline, CDR1 is SGHTA, CDR2 FQGNSA.

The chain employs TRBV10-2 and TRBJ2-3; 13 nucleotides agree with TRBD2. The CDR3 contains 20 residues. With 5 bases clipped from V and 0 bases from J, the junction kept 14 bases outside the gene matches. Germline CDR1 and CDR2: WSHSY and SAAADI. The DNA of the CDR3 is TGCGCCAGCAGTATGTTCGGACTAGCGGGGGAGATAACTAGCACAGATACGCAGTATTTT. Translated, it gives CASSMFGLAGEITSTDTQYF.

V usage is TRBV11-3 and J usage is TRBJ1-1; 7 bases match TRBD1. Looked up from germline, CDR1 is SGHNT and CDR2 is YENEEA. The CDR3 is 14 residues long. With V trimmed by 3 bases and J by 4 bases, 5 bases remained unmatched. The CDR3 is CASSFVRGSTEAFF. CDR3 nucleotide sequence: TGTGCCAGCAGCTTCGTCAGGGGGAGCACTGAAGCTTTCTTT.

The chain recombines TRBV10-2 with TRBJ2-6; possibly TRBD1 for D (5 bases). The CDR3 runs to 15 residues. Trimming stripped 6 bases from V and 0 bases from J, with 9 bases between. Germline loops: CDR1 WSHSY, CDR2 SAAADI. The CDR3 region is CASRIDSSGANVLTF. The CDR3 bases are TGCGCCAGCAGAATAGACAGCTCTGGGGCCAACGTCCTGACTTTC.

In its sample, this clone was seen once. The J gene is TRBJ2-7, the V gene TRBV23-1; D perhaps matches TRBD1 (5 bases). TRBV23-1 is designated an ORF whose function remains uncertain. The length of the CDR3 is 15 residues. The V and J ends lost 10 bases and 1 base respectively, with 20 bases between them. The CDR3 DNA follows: TGCGCCAAAGACCCAAATCTAGGGGTTTCCTACGAGCAGTACTTC. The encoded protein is CAKDPNLGVSYEQYF.

CDR3 DNA: TGTGCCAGCAGCTCGCGGATCGGGGAGACCCAGTACTTC. Protein sequence: CASSSRIGETQYF. The rearrangement links TRBV5-8 to TRBJ2-5; D ambiguous. The CDR3 contains 13 residues. Trimming took off 3 bases at V and 5 bases at J, with 11 bases between the two ends. Germline V lookup: CDR1 SGHTS, CDR2 YDEGEE.

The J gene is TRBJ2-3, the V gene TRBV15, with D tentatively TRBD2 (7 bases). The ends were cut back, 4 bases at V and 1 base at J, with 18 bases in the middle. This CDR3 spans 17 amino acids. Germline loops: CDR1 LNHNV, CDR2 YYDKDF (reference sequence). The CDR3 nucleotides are TGTGCCACCAGCACGAGGGTAGGGGGGGGCGGCACAGATACGCAGTATTTT. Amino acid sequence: CATSTRVGGGGTDTQYF.

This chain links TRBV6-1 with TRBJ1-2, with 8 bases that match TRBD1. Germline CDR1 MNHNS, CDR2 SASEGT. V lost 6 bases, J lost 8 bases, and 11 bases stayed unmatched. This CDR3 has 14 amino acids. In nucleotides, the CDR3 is TGTGCCAGCAGCGAACCCGGGACAGGCTTAGGCTACACCTTC. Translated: CASSEPGTGLGYTF.

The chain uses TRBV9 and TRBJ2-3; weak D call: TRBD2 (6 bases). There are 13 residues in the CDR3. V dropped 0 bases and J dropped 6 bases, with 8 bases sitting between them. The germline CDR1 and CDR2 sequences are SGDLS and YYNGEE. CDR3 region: CASSVGTMDTQYF. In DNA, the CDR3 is TGTGCCAGCAGCGTAGGGACTATGGATACGCAGTATTTT.

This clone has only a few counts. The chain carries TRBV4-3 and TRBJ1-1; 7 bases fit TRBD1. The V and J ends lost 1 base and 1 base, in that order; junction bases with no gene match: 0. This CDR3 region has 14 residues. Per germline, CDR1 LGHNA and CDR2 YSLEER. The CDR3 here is CASSQGDRNTEAFF. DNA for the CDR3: TGCGCCAGCAGCCAAGGGGACAGGAACACTGAAGCTTTCTTT.